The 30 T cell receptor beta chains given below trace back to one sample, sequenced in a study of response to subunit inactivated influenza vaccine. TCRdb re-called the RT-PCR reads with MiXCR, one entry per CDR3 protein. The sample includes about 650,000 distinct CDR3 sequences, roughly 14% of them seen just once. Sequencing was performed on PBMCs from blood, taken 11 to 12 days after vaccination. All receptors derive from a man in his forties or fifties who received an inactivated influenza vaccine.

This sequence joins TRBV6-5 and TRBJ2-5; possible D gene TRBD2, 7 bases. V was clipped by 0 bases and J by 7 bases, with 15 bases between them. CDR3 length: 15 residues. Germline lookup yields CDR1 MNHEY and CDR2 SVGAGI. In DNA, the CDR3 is TGTGCCAGCAGTTACTCGGGGGGGCAGGTTGGGACCCAGTACTTC. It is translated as CASSYSGGQVGTQYF.

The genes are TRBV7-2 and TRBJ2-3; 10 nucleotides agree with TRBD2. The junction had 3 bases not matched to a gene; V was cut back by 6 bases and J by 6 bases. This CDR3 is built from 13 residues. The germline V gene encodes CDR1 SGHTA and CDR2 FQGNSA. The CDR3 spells CASRSGGGDTQYF. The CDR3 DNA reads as TGTGCCAGCAGGAGCGGGGGGGGTGATACGCAGTATTTT. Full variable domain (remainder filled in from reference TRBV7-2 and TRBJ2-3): GAGVSQSPSNKVTEKGKDVELRCDPISGHTALYWYRQSLGQGLEFLIYFQGNSAPDKSGLPSDRFSAERTGGSVSTLTIQRTQQEDSAVYLCASRSGGGDTQYFGPGTRLTVL.

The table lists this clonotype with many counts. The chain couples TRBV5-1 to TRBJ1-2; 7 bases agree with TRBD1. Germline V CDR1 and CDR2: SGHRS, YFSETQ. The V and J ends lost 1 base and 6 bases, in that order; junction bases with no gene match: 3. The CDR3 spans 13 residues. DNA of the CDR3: TGCGCCAGCAGCTTGAACAGGGGAGATGGCTACACCTTC. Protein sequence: CASSLNRGDGYTF.

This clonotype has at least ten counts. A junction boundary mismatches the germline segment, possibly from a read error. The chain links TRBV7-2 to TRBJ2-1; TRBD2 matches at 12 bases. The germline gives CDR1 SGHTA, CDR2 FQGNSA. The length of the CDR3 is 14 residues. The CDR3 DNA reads TGTGCCAGCAGCCTAGCGGGGGGGCCGAGGGAGCAGTTCTTC. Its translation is CASSLAGGPREQFF.

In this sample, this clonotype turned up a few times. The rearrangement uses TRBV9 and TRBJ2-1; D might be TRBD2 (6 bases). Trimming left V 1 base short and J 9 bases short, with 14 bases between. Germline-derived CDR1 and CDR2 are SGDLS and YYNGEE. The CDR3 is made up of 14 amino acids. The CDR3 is CASSVRGGASEQFF. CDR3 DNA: TGTGCCAGCAGCGTAAGAGGAGGGGCTAGTGAGCAGTTCTTC.

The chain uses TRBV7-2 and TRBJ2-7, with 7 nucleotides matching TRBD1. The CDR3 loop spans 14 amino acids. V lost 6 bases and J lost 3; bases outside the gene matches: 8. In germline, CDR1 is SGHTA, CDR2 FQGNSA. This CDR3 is CASSLWAGGYEQYF. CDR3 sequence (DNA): TGTGCCAGCAGTCTTTGGGCAGGGGGCTACGAGCAGTACTTC.

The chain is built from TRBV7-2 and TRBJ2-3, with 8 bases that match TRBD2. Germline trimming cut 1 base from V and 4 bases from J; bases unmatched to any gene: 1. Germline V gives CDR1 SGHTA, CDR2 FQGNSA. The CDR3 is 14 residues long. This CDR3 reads CASSLVLAADTQYF. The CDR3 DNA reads TGTGCCAGCAGCTTAGTACTAGCGGCAGATACGCAGTATTTT.

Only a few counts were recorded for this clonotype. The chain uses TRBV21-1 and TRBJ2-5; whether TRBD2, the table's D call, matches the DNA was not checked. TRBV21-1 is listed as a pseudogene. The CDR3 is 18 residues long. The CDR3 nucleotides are TGTGCCAGCAGCAACACCCCCGGACTAGCGGGAGAACAAGAGACCCAGTACTTC. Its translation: CASSNTPGLAGEQETQYF.

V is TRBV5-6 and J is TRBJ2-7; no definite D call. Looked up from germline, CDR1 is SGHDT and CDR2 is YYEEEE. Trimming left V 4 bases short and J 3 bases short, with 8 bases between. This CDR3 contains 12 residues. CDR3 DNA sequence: TGTGCCAGCAGCGGGATCGACTACGAGCAGTACTTC. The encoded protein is CASSGIDYEQYF.

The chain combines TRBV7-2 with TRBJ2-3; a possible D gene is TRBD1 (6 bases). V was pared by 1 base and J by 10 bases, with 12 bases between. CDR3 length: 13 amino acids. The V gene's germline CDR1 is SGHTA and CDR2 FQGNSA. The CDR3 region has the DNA TGTGCCAGCAGCTTAGACAGGGTCGAGGCGCAGTATTTT. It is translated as CASSLDRVEAQYF.

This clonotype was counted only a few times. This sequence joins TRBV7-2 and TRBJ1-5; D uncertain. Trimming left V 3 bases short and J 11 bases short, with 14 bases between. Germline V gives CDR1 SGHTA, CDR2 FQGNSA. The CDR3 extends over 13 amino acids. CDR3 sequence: CASSFESRSAQHF. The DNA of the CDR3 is TGTGCCAGCAGCTTCGAGTCCAGGTCCGCCCAGCATTTT.

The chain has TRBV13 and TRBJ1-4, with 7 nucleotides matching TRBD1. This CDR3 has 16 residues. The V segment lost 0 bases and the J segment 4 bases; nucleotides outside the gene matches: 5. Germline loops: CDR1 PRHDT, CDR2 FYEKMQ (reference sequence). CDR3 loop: CASSLGGRGINEKLFF. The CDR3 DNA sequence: TGTGCCAGCAGCTTAGGAGGCAGGGGGATTAATGAAAAACTGTTTTTT.

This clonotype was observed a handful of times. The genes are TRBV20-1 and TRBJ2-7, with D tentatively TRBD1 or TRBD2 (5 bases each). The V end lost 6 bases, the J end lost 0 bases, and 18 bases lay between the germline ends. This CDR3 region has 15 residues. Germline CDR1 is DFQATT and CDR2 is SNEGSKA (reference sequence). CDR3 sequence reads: CSARIPGRSSYEQYF. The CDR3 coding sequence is TGCAGTGCACGGATCCCGGGACGGAGCTCCTACGAGCAGTACTTC.

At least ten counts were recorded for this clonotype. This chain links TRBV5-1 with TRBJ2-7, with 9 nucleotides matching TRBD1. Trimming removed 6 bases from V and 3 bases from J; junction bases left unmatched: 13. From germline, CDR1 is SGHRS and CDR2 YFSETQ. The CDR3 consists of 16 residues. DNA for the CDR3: TGCGCCAGCAATGGACAGGGGCTCCATCACCGCTACGAGCAGTACTTC. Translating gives CASNGQGLHHRYEQYF.

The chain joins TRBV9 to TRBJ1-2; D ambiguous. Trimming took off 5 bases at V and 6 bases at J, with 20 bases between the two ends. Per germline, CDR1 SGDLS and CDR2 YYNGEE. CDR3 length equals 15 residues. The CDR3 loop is CASRPTAAGWNGYTF. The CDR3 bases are TGTGCCAGCAGGCCCACCGCAGCGGGTTGGAATGGCTACACCTTC.

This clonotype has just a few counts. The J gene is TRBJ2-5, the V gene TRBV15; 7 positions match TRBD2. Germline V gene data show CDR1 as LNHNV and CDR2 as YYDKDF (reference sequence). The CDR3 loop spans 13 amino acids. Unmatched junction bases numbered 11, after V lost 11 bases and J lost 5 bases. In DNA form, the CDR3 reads TGTGCCGCCTCTCGGGGGAGGGAGGAGACCCAGTACTTC. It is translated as CAASRGREETQYF.

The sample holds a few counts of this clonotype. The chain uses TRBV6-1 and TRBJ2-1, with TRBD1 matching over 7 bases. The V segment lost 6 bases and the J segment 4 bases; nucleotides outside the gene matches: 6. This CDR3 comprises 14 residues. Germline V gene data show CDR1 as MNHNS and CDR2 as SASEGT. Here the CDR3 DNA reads TGTGCCAGCAGGAGACAGGGACCGTACAATGAGCAGTTCTTC. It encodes CASRRQGPYNEQFF.

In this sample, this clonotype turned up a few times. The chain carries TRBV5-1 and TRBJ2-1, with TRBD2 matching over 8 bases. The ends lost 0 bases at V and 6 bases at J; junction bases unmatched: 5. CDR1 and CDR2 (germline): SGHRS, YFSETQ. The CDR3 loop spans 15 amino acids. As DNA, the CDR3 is TGCGCCAGCAGCTTGGGGACTAGCAGGGCCAATGAGCAGTTCTTC. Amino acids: CASSLGTSRANEQFF.

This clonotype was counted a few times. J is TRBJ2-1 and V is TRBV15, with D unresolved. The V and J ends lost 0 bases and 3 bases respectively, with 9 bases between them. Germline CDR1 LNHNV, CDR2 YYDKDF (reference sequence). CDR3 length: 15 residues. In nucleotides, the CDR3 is TGTGCCACCAGCAGAGATCCACAGAACTACAATGAGCAGTTCTTC. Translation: CATSRDPQNYNEQFF.

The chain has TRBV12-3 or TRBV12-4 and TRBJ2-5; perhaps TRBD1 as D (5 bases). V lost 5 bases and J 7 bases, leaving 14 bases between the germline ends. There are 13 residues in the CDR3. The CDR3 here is CASSRGLPGTQYF. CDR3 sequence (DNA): TGTGCCAGCAGTAGGGGTCTTCCGGGGACCCAGTACTTC.

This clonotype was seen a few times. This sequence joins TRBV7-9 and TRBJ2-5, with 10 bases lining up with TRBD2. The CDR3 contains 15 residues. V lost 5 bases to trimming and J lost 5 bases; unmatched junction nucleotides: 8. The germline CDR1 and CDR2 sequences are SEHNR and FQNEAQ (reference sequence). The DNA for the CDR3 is TGTGCCAGCAGCCCATCAGCGGGGGGGCTTGAGACCCAGTACTTC. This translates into CASSPSAGGLETQYF.

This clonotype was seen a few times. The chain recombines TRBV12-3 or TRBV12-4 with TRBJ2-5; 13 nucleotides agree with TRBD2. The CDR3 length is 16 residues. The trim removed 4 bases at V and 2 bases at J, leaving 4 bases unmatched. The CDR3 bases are TGTGCCAGCAGTTCAGGGACTAGCGGGGATCAAGAGACCCAGTACTTC. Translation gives CASSSGTSGDQETQYF.

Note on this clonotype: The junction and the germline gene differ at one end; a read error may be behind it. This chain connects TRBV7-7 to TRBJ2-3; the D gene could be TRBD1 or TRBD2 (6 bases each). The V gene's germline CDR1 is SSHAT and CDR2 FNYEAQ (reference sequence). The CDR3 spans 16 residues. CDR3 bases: TGTGCTAGCAGCCAGGGCTTAAGGGGGGCCGCAGATACGCAGTATTTT. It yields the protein CASSQGLRGAADTQYF.

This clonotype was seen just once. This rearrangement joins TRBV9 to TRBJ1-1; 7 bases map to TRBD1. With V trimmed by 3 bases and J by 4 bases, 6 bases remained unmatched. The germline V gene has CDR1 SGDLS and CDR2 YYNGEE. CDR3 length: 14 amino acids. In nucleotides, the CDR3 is TGTGCCAGCAGCGCCCTAGACAGGGCCACTGAAGCTTTCTTT. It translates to CASSALDRATEAFF.

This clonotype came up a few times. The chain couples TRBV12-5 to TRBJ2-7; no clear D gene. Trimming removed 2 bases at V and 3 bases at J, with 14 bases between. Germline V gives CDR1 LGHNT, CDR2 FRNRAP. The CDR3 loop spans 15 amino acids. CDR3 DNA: TGTGCTAGTGGTTTGTGGGTCCGAGCACACTACGAGCAGTACTTC. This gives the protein CASGLWVRAHYEQYF.

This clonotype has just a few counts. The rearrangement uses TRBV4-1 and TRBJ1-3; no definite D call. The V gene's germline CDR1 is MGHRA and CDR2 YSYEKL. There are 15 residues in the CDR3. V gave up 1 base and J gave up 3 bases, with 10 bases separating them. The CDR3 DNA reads TGCGCCAGCAGCCAAGTTGAAGGGCTTGGAAACACCATATATTTT. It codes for CASSQVEGLGNTIYF.

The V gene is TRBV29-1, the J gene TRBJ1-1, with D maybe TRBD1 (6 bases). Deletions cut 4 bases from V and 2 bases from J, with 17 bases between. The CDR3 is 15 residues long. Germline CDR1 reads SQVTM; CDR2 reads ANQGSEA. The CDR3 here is CSVVGGLIRNTEAFF. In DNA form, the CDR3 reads TGCAGCGTTGTAGGGGGATTAATTCGAAACACTGAAGCTTTCTTT.

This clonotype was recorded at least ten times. The CDR3 loop is CASSFPASGTWRNEQFF. CDR3 nucleotides: TGTGCCAGCAGTTTTCCGGCTAGCGGGACGTGGCGCAATGAGCAGTTCTTC. The J gene is TRBJ2-1, the V gene TRBV28; 9 bases map to TRBD2. V trimming: 3 bases; J trimming: 6 bases; junction bases outside the gene matches: 12. The CDR3 is 17 amino acids. The germline CDR1 and CDR2 sequences are MDHEN and SYDVKM.

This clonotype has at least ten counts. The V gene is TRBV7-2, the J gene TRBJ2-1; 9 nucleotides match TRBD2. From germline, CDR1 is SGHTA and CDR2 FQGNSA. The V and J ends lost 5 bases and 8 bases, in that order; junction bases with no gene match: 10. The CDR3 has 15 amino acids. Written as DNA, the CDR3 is TGTGCCAGCAGCCGAGCGGGAGGTATGGGATATGAGCAGTTCTTC. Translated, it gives CASSRAGGMGYEQFF.

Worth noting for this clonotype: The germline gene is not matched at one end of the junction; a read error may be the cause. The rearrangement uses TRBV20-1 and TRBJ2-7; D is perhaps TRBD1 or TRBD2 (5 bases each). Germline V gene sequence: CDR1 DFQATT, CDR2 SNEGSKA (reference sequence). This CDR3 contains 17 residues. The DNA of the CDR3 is TGCTGTGCTAGACCCGCTGTGAGCACGGGACGGAACTACGAGCAGTACTTC. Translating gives CCARPAVSTGRNYEQYF.